This passage covers 13 T cell receptor beta chains from one sample sequenced in a study of blood T cell repertoires in COVID-19. This table comes from immunoSEQ multiplex PCR, and its TCRdb copy is limited to in-frame clones, with some not included. The sample yields under 350,000 clones, approximately 86% seen once. Specimen: PBMCs or T cells enriched from blood (not recorded which). Every receptor here comes from a middle-aged woman with acute COVID-19.

The J gene is TRBJ1-2, the V gene TRBV5-6, with a possible D match to TRBD1 (6 bases). The ends were cut back, 5 bases at V and 2 bases at J, with 16 bases in the middle. Per the germline V gene, CDR1 is SGHDT and CDR2 is YYEEEE. This CDR3 comprises 15 residues. The CDR3 DNA is TGTGCCAGCAGTTTCCCAGGGGAGACGAACTATGGCTACACCTTC. Amino acids: CASSFPGETNYGYTF.

The V gene is TRBV5-1, the J gene TRBJ2-3; 7 bases fit TRBD2. Germline CDR1 SGHRS, CDR2 YFSETQ. V shed 5 bases and J 0 bases; nucleotides not matched to a gene: 9. The CDR3 consists of 16 residues. CDR3 sequence (DNA): TGCGCCAGCAGGCTAGCGGAAAAACTAAGCACAGATACGCAGTATTTT. This sequence encodes CASRLAEKLSTDTQYF.

In this sample, this clone turned up once. The chain joins TRBV12-3 or TRBV12-4 to TRBJ1-5, with TRBD1 as a possible D gene (6 bases). This CDR3 is 12 amino acids long. The V end lost 5 bases, the J end lost 7 bases, and 9 bases lay between the germline ends. The CDR3 spells CASSRRGQPQHF. In DNA form, the CDR3 reads TGTGCCAGCAGTCGAAGGGGGCAGCCCCAGCATTTT.

This chain connects TRBV6-2 or TRBV6-3 to TRBJ2-7; 7 bases are shared with TRBD2. The junction had 7 bases not matched to a gene; V was cut back by 3 bases and J by 5 bases. CDR3 length equals 14 residues. Germline lookup yields CDR1 MNHEY and CDR2 SVGEGT. Here the CDR3 reads CASSYVGGKNEQYF. For the CDR3, the DNA is TGTGCCAGCAGTTATGTGGGGGGGAAGAACGAGCAGTACTTC.

V gene TRBV3-1 (or the pseudogene TRBV3-2) combines with J gene TRBJ2-7, with 16 bases that match TRBD2. V shed 2 bases, J shed 1 base, and the junction held 8 bases outside the gene matches. The length of the CDR3 is 19 residues. Germline CDR1 is LGHDT and CDR2 is YNNKEL (reference sequence). CDR3 nucleotides: TGTGCCAGCAGCCAACCACCGGGACTAGCGGGAGGGGAGTCCTACGAGCAGTACTTC. Residues: CASSQPPGLAGGESYEQYF.

The chain is built from TRBV7-2 and TRBJ2-1; a weak D match, TRBD2 (5 bases). Germline values: CDR1 SGHTA, CDR2 FQGNSA. The CDR3 totals 14 residues. V was cut by 1 base and J by 8 bases, with 12 bases left in between. The CDR3 DNA follows: TGTGCCAGCAGCTTAGTCCTCAGCGGAGATGAGCAGTTCTTC. As protein: CASSLVLSGDEQFF.

This clone appeared a single time. The chain carries TRBV5-4 and TRBJ1-2; no reliable D call. Deletions cut 2 bases from V and 4 bases from J, with 9 bases between. The CDR3 totals 13 residues. The germline CDR1 and CDR2 sequences are SGHNT and YYREEE (reference sequence). CDR3 sequence (DNA): TGTGCCAGCAGCTTCGAGGCGGGCTATGGCTACACCTTC. This translates into CASSFEAGYGYTF.

V usage is TRBV19 and J usage is TRBJ1-5, with no clear D. With 5 bases removed from V and 0 bases from J, the gap between germline ends came to 17 bases. Germline lookup yields CDR1 LNHDA and CDR2 SQIVND (reference sequence). The CDR3 has 17 amino acids. CDR3: CASSPFLRSSSNQPQHF. The CDR3 DNA follows: TGTGCCAGTAGTCCCTTTTTACGGTCAAGTAGCAATCAGCCCCAGCATTTT. Full variable domain (rest looked up from reference TRBV19 and TRBJ1-5): DGGITQSPKYLFRKEGQNVTLSCEQNLNHDAMYWYRQDPGQGLRLIYYSQIVNDFQKGDIAEGYSVSREKKESFPLTVTSAQKNPTAFYLCASSPFLRSSSNQPQHFGDGTRLSIL.

The chain carries TRBV27 and TRBJ1-2; perhaps TRBD1 as D (5 bases). CDR3 length: 13 residues. V was clipped by 3 bases and J by 6 bases, with 11 bases between them. The germline V gene has CDR1 MNHEY and CDR2 SMNVEV (reference sequence). CDR3 in amino acids: CASSLVGDDGYTF. The DNA of the CDR3 is TGTGCCAGCAGTTTGGTAGGGGATGATGGCTACACCTTC.

The chain is built from TRBV29-1 and TRBJ2-2, with TRBD1 matching 9 bases. The germline V gene has CDR1 SQVTM and CDR2 ANQGSEA. The CDR3 extends over 17 amino acids. V was pared by 6 bases and J by 2 bases, with 13 bases of the junction left unmatched. In DNA form, the CDR3 reads TGCAGCGTCGGAACCGGGACAGGGAACCTAAACACCGGGGAGCTGTTTTTT. Translating gives CSVGTGTGNLNTGELFF.

The CDR3 DNA reads as TGTGCCAGCAGCCACTCAGGGGGTCATAACTATGGCTACACCTTC. Translation: CASSHSGGHNYGYTF. The genes are TRBV3-1 (or the pseudogene TRBV3-2) and TRBJ1-2; TRBD1 matches 7 bases. Germline CDR1 is LGHDT and CDR2 is YNNKEL (reference sequence). CDR3 length equals 15 residues. The junction had 5 bases not matched to a gene; V was cut back by 3 bases and J by 1 base.

In this sample, this clone turned up once. The chain uses TRBV6-5 and TRBJ1-5; tentative D call: TRBD1 (6 bases). CDR1 and CDR2 from the germline V gene are MNHEY and SVGAGI. Between the trimmed V and J ends, which lost 2 bases and 9 bases, there was a span of 14 bases. This CDR3 has 14 amino acids. The CDR3 DNA reads as TGTGCCAGCAGTTACGGGGAGGGGGTGCCGCCCCAGCATTTT. Its protein product is CASSYGEGVPPQHF.

The rearrangement links TRBV4-2 to TRBJ2-5; the D gene is possibly TRBD2 (6 bases). V was shortened by 0 bases and J by 5 bases, with 10 bases between the two germline ends. This CDR3 spans 14 amino acids. CDR1 is LGHNA, CDR2 YNFKEQ, per germline. In nucleotides, the CDR3 is TGTGCCAGCAGCCAAGATCGTCGGGGGGAGACCCAGTACTTC. Residues: CASSQDRRGETQYF.